This T cell receptor (beta chain) was recovered during a study of T cells after yellow fever vaccination. As for the study in general: For low cell numbers, libraries were made with SMART-Seq v4 Ultra Low Input.

The authors made TCR cDNA by 5'RACE template switching, adding a universal primer site and UMIs. TCRdb reprocessed the 5' RACE reads via MiXCR and lists one record per CDR3 protein. The sample yields approximately 180,000 distinct CDR3 sequences, 5.5% to 7.5% seen once. CDR3 length: 13 residues. In germline, CDR1 is SGHAT, CDR2 FQNNGV. The V end lost 1 base, the J end lost 10 bases, and 8 bases lay between the germline ends. Study-level findings and limits: FACS-sorted repertoires could contain abundant clonotypes contaminating from the bulk population. Re-detected after boosting: most primary clones, almost 98% of CD4 and less than 90% of CD8.

This clonotype was detected many times. Its antigen is not identified. The origin of this receptor is a man aged 18 to 30 who received the YFV17D yellow fever vaccine. The V call is TRBV11-2, the J call TRBJ1-6, with D unresolved. Sequencing was performed on CD4+ T cells sorted from PBMCs, taken on the day of the first yellow fever vaccination. CDR3 coding DNA: TGTGCCAGCAGCTTAGTCGAACTCTCACCCCTCCACTTT. Protein product: CASSLVELSPLHF.